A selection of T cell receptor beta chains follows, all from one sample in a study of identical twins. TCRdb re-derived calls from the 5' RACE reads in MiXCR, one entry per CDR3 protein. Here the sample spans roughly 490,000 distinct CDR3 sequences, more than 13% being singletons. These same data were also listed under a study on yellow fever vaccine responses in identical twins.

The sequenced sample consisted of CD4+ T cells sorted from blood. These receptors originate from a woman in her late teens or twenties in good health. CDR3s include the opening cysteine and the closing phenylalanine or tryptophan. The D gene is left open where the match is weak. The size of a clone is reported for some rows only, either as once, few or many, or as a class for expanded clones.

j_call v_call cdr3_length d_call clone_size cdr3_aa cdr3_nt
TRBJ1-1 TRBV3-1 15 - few CASSQDAGTNTEAFF TGTGCCAGCAGCCAAGACGCAGGGACGAACACTGAAGCTTTCTTT
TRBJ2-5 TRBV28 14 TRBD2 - CASWTSGGRETQYF TGTGCCAGCTGGACTAGCGGGGGCCGAGAGACCCAGTACTTC
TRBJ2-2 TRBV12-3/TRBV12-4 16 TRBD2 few CASSRGGRAAAGELFF TGTGCCAGCAGCCGCGGGGGGCGGGCGGCGGCCGGGGAGCTGTTTTTT
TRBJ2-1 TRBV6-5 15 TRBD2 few CASSYSPSGYNEQFF TGTGCCAGCAGTTACTCGCCTAGCGGTTACAATGAGCAGTTCTTC
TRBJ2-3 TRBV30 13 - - CAWVERAGHTQYF TGTGCCTGGGTGGAGCGAGCAGGGCATACGCAGTATTTT
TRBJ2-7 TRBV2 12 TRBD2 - CASKRDPYEQYF TGTGCCAGCAAGCGGGACCCCTACGAGCAGTACTTC
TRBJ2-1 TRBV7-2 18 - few CASSLARRAVNSYNEQFF TGTGCCAGCAGCTTAGCGCGGAGGGCCGTGAACTCCTACAATGAGCAGTTCTTC
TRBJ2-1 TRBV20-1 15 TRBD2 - CSARGLAGSYNEQFF TGCAGTGCTAGAGGTCTAGCGGGCTCCTACAATGAGCAGTTCTTC
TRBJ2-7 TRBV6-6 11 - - CASARDYEQYF TGTGCCAGCGCGAGGGACTACGAGCAGTACTTC
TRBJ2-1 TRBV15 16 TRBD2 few CATSRARGRVVNEQFF TGTGCCACCAGCAGAGCACGCGGGAGGGTGGTCAATGAGCAGTTCTTC
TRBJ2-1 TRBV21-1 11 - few CASDRYNEQFF TGTGCCAGCGATCGTTACAATGAGCAGTTCTTC
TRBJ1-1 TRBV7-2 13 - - CASSSQPGLPAFF TGTGCCAGCAGCTCCCAGCCGGGGCTGCCGGCTTTCTTT
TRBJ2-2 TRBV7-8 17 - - CASSLIIRGSNTGELFF TGTGCCAGCAGCTTGATAATCCGGGGTTCGAACACCGGGGAGCTGTTTTTT
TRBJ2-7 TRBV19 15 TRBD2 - CASSSLLTSGSIRYF TGTGCCAGTAGTAGTCTTTTGACTAGCGGGAGTATTCGGTACTTC
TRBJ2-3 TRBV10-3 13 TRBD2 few CAITSGSTDTQYF TGTGCCATCACTAGCGGGAGCACAGATACGCAGTATTTT
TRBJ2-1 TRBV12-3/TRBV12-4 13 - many CATNGDSYNEQFF TGTGCCACTAACGGAGACTCCTACAATGAGCAGTTCTTC
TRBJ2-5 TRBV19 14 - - CASSSPIRGETQYF TGTGCCAGTAGTTCCCCAATAAGGGGGGAGACCCAGTACTTC
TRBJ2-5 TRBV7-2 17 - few CASSPGNLAAYQETQYF TGTGCCAGCAGTCCGGGGAATTTAGCGGCGTACCAAGAGACCCAGTACTTC
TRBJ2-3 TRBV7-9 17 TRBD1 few CASSDPPGQGPTDTQYF TGTGCCAGCAGTGACCCCCCGGGACAGGGTCCCACAGATACGCAGTATTTT
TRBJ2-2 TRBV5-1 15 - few CASSPPGQVGGELFF TGCGCCAGCAGCCCCCCGGGACAAGTTGGCGGGGAGCTGTTTTTT
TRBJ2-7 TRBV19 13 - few CASSRLGTAGQYF TGTGCCAGTAGCCGTCTCGGGACCGCCGGGCAGTACTTC
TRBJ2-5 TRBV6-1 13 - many CATGNSDQETQYF TGTGCCACGGGGAATAGTGACCAAGAGACCCAGTACTTC
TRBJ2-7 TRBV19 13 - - CATEGPKSYEQYF TGTGCCACGGAGGGGCCCAAGAGTTACGAGCAGTACTTC
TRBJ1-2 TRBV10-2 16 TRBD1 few CASSEPTDRRAYGYTF TGCGCCAGCAGTGAGCCAACGGACAGGCGGGCCTATGGCTACACCTTC
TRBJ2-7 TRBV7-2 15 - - CASSLGGVTGYEQYF TGTGCCAGCAGCTTAGGCGGGGTAACAGGCTACGAGCAGTACTTC
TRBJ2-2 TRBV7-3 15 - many CASRSGAANTGELFF TGTGCCAGCAGGTCCGGTGCTGCGAACACCGGGGAGCTGTTTTTT
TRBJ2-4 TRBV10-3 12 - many CAIGDPKNIQYF TGTGCCATCGGGGATCCCAAAAACATTCAGTACTTC
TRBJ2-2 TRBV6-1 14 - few CASSAPASGGELFF TGTGCCAGCAGTGCGCCAGCGTCTGGCGGGGAGCTGTTTTTT
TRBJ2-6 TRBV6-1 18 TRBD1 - CASTPLRQGASGANVLTF TGTGCCAGCACTCCTCTCCGGCAGGGGGCGTCTGGGGCCAACGTCCTGACTTTC
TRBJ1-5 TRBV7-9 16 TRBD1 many CASSLGDRASNQPQHF TGTGCCAGCAGCTTAGGGGACAGGGCTAGCAATCAGCCCCAGCATTTT
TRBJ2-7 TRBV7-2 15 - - CASSVGRVSSYEQYF TGTGCCAGCAGCGTCGGGCGGGTGAGCTCCTACGAGCAGTACTTC
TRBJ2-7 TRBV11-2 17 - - CASSAERTTKASYEQYF TGTGCCAGCAGCGCCGAACGGACAACAAAGGCGTCCTACGAGCAGTACTTC
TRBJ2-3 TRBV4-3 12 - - CASSDLTDTQYF TGCGCCAGCAGCGACCTCACAGATACGCAGTATTTT
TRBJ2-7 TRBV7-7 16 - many CASSLAVRDTTYEQYF TGTGCTAGCAGCTTAGCGGTGCGGGACACCACCTACGAGCAGTACTTC
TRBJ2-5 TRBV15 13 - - CATSREISKTQYF TGTGCCACCAGCCGAGAGATCAGTAAGACCCAGTACTTC
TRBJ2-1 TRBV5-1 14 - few CASSSGTQFYEQFF TGCGCCAGCAGCTCGGGGACCCAGTTTTATGAGCAGTTCTTC
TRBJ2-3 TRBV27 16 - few CASSPKLRMSTDTQYF TGTGCCAGCAGTCCTAAACTAAGAATGTCCACAGATACGCAGTATTTT
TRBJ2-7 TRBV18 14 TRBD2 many CASSPSGRAYEQYF TGTGCCAGCTCACCAAGCGGGAGGGCCTACGAGCAGTACTTC
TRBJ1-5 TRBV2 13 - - CASREGTDQPQHF TGTGCCAGCAGGGAGGGGACGGATCAGCCCCAGCATTTT
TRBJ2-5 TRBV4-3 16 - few CASSQVWTKYQETQYF TGCGCCAGCAGCCAAGTCTGGACCAAGTACCAAGAGACCCAGTACTTC
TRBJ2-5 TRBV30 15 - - CAWSVGRELRETQYF TGTGCCTGGAGTGTAGGACGGGAGCTCAGGGAGACCCAGTACTTC